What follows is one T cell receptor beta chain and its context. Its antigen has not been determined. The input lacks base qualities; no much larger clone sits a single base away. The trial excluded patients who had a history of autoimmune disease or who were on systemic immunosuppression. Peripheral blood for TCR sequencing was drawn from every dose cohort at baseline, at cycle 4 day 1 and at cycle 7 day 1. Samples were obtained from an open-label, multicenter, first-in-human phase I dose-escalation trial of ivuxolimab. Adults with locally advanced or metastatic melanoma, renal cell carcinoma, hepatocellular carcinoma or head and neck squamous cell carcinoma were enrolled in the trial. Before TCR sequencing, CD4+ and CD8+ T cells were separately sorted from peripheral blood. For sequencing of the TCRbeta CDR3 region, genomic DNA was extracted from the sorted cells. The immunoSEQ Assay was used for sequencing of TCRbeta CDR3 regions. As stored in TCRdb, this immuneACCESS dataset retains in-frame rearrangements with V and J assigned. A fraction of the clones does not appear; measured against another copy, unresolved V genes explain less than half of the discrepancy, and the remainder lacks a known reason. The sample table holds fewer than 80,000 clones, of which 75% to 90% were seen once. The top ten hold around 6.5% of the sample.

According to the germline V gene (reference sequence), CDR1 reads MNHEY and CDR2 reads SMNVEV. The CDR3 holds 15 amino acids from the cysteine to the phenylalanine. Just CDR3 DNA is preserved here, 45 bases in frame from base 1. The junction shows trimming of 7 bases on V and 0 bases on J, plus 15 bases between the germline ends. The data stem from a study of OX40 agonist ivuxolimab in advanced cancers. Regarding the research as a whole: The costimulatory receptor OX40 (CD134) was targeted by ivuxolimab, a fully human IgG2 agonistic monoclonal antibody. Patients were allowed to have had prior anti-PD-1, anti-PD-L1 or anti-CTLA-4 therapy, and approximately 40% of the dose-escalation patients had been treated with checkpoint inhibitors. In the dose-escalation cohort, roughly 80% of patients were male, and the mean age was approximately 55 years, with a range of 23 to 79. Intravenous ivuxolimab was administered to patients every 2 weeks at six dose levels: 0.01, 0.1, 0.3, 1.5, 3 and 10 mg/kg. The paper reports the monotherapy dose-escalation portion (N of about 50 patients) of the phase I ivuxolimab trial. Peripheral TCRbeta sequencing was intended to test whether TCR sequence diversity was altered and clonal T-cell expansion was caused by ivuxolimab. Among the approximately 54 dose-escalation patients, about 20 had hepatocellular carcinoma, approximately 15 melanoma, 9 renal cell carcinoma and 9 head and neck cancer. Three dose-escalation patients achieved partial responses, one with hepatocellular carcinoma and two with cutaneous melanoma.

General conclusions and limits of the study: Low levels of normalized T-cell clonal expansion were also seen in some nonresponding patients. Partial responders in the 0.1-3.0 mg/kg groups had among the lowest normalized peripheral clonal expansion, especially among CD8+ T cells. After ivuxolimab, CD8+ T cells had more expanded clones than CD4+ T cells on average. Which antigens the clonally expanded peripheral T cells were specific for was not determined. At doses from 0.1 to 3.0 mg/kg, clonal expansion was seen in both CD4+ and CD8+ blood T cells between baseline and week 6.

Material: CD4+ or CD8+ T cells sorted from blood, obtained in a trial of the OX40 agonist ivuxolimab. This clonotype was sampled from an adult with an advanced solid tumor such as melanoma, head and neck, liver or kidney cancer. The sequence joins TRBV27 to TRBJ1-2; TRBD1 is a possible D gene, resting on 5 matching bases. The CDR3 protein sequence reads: CASTPGGGANYGYTF. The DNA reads TGTGCCAGCACCCCGGGGGGGGGAGCTAACTATGGCTACACCTTC.